The rows below give T cell receptor beta chains drawn from one sample of a study of T-cell reconstitution after alpha-beta-depleted transplantation in children. TCRdb re-derived calls from the PCR reads in MiXCR, one entry per CDR3 protein. The sample has around 6,500 distinct CDR3 sequences, about 10% seen once. The specimen comprised PBMCs, mostly from graft donor cells, sampled 180 days after TCRalphabeta/CD19-depleted stem cell transplant. These receptor sequences come from a child younger than two who had a stem cell transplant for acute myeloid leukemia, so the T cells may come from the graft donor. The CDR3 runs from the conserved cysteine through the conserved F or W. The D gene is left open where the match is weak. Clone size is stated in some rows and not others, as once, few, many or a class when expanded.

d_call,j_call,clone_size,v_call,cdr3_nt,cdr3_aa
-,TRBJ2-5,medium-sized,TRBV28,TGTGCCAGCAGCCGACAAGAGACCCAGTACTTC,CASSRQETQYF
-,TRBJ2-1,-,TRBV28,TGTGCCAGCAATTCACACGGCGGGACAGTGGGGGAGAATGAGCAGTTCTTC,CASNSHGGTVGENEQFF
TRBD2,TRBJ2-7,many,TRBV4-1,TGCGCCAGCAGCCCAGTACGAGCTAGCGGGCCCTACGAGCAGTACTTC,CASSPVRASGPYEQYF
-,TRBJ2-5,many,TRBV6-5,TGTGCCAGCAGTTACTCGTCCAGCTCCGAGGGGACCCAGTACTTC,CASSYSSSSEGTQYF
-,TRBJ2-1,-,TRBV12-3/TRBV12-4,TGTACCCGCTGTTTAGCGCTTGGGTCGGTTTCCTACAATGAGCAGTTCTTC,CTRCLALGSVSYNEQFF
-,TRBJ1-1,medium-sized,TRBV20-1,TGCAGTGCTAACGGGGACAAGACAGGTACGGGCACTGAAGCTTTCTTT,CSANGDKTGTGTEAFF
TRBD1,TRBJ2-1,many,TRBV19,TGTGCCATCTCCGGACAGGGAGGAAACAATGAGCAGTTCTTC,CAISGQGGNNEQFF
-,TRBJ1-4,many,TRBV28,TGTGCCAGCAGTTTGGATGCACAGGCCCTGCAGCCTAATGAAAAACTGTTTTTT,CASSLDAQALQPNEKLFF
-,TRBJ2-7,large,TRBV10-3,TGTGCCATCAGTGAATGGGCAGGTCTCTCGTACGAGCAGTACTTC,CAISEWAGLSYEQYF
TRBD2,TRBJ2-1,-,TRBV5-4,TGTGCCAGCAGCTCCCTTGAGGGACTAGCGGGAGAGGAACAGTTCTTC,CASSSLEGLAGEEQFF
TRBD2,TRBJ2-3,large,TRBV10-2,TGCGCCACTCTACCGACCGTAGCGGGGGGCACAGATACGCAGTATTTT,CATLPTVAGGTDTQYF
-,TRBJ2-7,many,TRBV5-1,TGCGCCAGCTCTTCCGGGTGCGTCTCCTACGAGCAGTACTTC,CASSSGCVSYEQYF
-,TRBJ1-2,-,TRBV7-2,TGTGCAAGCAGCTTAGAATCCAGGGCGCACTATGGCTACACCTTC,CASSLESRAHYGYTF
-,TRBJ1-5,medium-sized,TRBV20-1,TGCAGTGCTTCTGTGGGGAGAAATCAGCCCCAGCATTTT,CSASVGRNQPQHF
-,TRBJ1-5,many,TRBV2,TGTGCCAGCAGTGCGGGGGGGTTAAGCAATCAGCCCCAGCATTTT,CASSAGGLSNQPQHF
TRBD2,TRBJ2-5,many,TRBV5-4,TGTGCCAGCAGCCGCGGACTAGCGGAGACCCAGTACTTC,CASSRGLAETQYF
TRBD2,TRBJ2-3,medium-sized,TRBV27,TGTGCCAGCAGCCACCGGGGGGCAGATACGCAGTATTTT,CASSHRGADTQYF
TRBD2,TRBJ2-5,many,TRBV5-1,TGCGCCAGCAGCTTGGGGGTAGCGGGAGGAATGGAGACCCAGTACTTC,CASSLGVAGGMETQYF
-,TRBJ2-5,many,TRBV2,TGTGCCAGCAGTGTGTTTGCCACCCCCGGAGCTACGGGGACCCAGTACTTC,CASSVFATPGATGTQYF
TRBD2,TRBJ2-1,many,TRBV5-8,TGTGCCAGCAGTTGGACTAGCGGGCCGTACAATGAGCAGTTCTTC,CASSWTSGPYNEQFF
TRBD1,TRBJ1-3,many,TRBV5-1,TGCGCCAGCAGCCCGGGACAGGGGGAAAACACCATATATTTT,CASSPGQGENTIYF
TRBD1,TRBJ2-7,many,TRBV7-7,TGTGCTAGCAGCTTAGGCACCGTGGGACAGGGATCCTACGAGCAGTACTTC,CASSLGTVGQGSYEQYF
-,TRBJ1-1,many,TRBV20-1,TGCAGTGCCTCGCAGGGGAACACTGAAGCTTTCTTT,CSASQGNTEAFF
-,TRBJ2-7,medium-sized,TRBV7-2,TGTGCCAGCAGCTTAGGGCAGGGGAGGCGGGAGCAGTACTTC,CASSLGQGRREQYF
-,TRBJ1-5,many,TRBV27,TGTGCCAGCAGTTACGGACGCAATCAGCCCCAGCATTTT,CASSYGRNQPQHF
-,TRBJ2-5,many,TRBV20-1,TGCAGTGCTGGGCCAAGGCTAGCTCAAGAGACCCAGTACTTC,CSAGPRLAQETQYF
TRBD2,TRBJ2-1,many,TRBV7-2,TGTGCCAGCAGCTTAGCCGGGACTATATCCCATGAGCAGTTCTTC,CASSLAGTISHEQFF
TRBD2,TRBJ2-2,many,TRBV7-2,TGTGCCAGCAGCTTAGATCGACTAGCGGGATCCGGGGAGCTGTTTTTT,CASSLDRLAGSGELFF
TRBD2,TRBJ2-2,many,TRBV6-5,TGTGCCAGCAGTTACGGGACTAGCAGCACCGGGGAGCTGTTTTTT,CASSYGTSSTGELFF